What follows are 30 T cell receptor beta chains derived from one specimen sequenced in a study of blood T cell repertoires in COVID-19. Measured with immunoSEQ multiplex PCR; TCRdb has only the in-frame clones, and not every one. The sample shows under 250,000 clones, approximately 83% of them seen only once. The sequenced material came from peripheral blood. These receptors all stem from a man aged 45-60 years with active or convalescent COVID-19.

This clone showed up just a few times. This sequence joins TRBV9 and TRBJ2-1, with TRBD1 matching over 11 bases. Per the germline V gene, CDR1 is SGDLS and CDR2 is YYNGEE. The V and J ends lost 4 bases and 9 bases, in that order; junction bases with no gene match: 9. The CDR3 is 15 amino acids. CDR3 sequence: CASSPRDRGAGEQFF. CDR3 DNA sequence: TGTGCCAGCAGCCCCCGGGACAGGGGGGCGGGTGAGCAGTTCTTC. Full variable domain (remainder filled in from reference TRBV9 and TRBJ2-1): DSGVTQTPKHLITATGQRVTLRCSPRSGDLSVYWYQQSLDQGLQFLIQYYNGEERAKGNILERFSAQQFPDLHSELNLSSLELGDSALYFCASSPRDRGAGEQFFGPGTRLTVL.

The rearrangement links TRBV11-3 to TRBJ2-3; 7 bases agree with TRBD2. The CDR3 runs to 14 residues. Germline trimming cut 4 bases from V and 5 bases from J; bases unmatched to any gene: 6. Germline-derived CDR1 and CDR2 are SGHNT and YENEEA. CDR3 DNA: TGTGCCAGCAGCTCGGGAACTAGCGAAGATACGCAGTATTTT. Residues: CASSSGTSEDTQYF.

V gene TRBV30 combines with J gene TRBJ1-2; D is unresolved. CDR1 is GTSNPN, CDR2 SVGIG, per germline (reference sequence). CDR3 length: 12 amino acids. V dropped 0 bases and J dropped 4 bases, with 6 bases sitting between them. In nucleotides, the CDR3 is TGTGCCTGGAGTGTATCCAGCTATGGCTACACCTTC. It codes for CAWSVSSYGYTF.

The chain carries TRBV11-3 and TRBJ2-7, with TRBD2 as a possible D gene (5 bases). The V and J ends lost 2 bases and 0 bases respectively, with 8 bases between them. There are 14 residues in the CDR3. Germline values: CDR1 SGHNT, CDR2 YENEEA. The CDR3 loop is CASSLSAGSYEQYF. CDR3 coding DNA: TGTGCCAGCAGCTTATCGGCGGGCTCCTACGAGCAGTACTTC. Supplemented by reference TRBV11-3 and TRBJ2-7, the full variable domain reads EAGVVQSPRYKIIEKKQPVAFWCNPISGHNTLYWYLQNLGQGPELLIRYENEEAVDDSQLPKDRFSAERLKGVDSTLKIQPAELGDSAVYLCASSLSAGSYEQYFGPGTRLTVT.

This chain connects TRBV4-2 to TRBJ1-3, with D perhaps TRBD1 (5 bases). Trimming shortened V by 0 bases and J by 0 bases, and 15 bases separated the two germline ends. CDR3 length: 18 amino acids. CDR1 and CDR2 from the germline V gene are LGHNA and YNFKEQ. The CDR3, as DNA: TGTGCCAGCAGCCAAGAACCCCCCGGGCAGGGCTCTGGAAACACCATATATTTT. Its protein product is CASSQEPPGQGSGNTIYF.

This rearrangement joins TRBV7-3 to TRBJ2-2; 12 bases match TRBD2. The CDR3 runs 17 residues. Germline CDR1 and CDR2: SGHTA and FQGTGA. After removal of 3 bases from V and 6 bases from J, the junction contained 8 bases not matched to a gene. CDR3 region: CASSFIPGLAGPGELFF. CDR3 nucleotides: TGTGCCAGCAGCTTCATTCCGGGACTAGCGGGCCCCGGGGAGCTGTTTTTT.

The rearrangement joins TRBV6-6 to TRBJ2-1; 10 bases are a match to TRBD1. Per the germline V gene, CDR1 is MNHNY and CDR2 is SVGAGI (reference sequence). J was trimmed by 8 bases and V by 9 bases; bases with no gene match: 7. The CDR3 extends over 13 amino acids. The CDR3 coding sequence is TGTGCCAGTGGACAGGGGGTTTTAGATGAGCAGTTCTTC. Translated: CASGQGVLDEQFF.

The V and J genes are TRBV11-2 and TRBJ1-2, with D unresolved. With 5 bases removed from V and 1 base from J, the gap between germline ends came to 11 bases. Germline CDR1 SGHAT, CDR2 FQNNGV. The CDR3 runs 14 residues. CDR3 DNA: TGTGCCAGCAGCCCCCGCGCCCTTAACTATGGCTACACCTTC. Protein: CASSPRALNYGYTF. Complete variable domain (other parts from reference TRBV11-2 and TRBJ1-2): EAGVAQSPRYKIIEKRQSVAFWCNPISGHATLYWYQQILGQGPKLLIQFQNNGVVDDSQLPKDRFSAERLKGVDSTLKIQPAKLEDSAVYLCASSPRALNYGYTFGSGTRLTVV.

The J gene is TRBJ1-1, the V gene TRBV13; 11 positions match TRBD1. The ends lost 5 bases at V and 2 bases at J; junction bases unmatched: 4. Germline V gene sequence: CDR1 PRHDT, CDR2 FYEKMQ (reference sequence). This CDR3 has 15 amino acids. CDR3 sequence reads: CASSPGQGGNTEAFF. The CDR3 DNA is TGTGCCAGCAGCCCGGGACAGGGGGGTAACACTGAAGCTTTCTTT.

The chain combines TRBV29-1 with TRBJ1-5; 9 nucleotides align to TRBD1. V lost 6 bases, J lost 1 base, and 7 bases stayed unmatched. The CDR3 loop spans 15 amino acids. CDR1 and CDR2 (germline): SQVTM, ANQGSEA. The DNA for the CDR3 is TGCAGCGTAACCACCGGGACAGGGAGCAATCAGCCCCAGCATTTT. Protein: CSVTTGTGSNQPQHF.

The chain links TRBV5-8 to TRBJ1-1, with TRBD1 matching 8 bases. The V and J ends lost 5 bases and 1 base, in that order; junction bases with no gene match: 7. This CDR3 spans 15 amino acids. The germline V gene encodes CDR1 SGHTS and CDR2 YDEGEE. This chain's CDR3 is CASSPTGARNTEAFF. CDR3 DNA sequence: TGTGCCAGCAGTCCGACAGGGGCGCGGAACACTGAAGCTTTCTTT.

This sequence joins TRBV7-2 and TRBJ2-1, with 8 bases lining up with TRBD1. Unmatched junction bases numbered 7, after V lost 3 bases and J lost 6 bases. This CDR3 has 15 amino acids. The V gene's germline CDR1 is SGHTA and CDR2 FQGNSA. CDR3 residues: CASSFDRGPLNEQFF. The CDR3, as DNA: TGTGCCAGCAGCTTCGACAGGGGCCCCCTCAATGAGCAGTTCTTC.

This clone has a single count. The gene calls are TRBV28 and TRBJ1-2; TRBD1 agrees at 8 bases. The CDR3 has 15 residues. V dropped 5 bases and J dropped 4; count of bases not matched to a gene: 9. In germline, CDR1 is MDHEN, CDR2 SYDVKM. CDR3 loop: CASSLRTGRPYGYTF. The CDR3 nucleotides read TGTGCCAGCAGTCTGAGGACAGGGCGCCCCTATGGCTACACCTTC.

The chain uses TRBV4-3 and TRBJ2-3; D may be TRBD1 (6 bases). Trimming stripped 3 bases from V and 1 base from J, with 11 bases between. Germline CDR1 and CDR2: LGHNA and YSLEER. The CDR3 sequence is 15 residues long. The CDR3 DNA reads TGCGCCAGCAGCCAGGGGGCTAGAGGCACAGATACGCAGTATTTT. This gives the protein CASSQGARGTDTQYF.

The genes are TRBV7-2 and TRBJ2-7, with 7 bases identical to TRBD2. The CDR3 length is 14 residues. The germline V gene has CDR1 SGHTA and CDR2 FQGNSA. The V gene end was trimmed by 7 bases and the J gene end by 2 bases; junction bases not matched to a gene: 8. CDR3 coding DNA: TGTGCCAGCAAGGATAGCGGGCCACCCTACGAGCAGTACTTC. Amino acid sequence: CASKDSGPPYEQYF. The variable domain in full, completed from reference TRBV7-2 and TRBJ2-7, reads GAGVSQSPSNKVTEKGKDVELRCDPISGHTALYWYRQSLGQGLEFLIYFQGNSAPDKSGLPSDRFSAERTGGSVSTLTIQRTQQEDSAVYLCASKDSGPPYEQYFGPGTRLTVT.

DNA of the CDR3: TGTGCCAGCAGTGATTGGGGCGCAGGGGATGTGAAAAAGACCCAGTACTTC. It is translated as CASSDWGAGDVKKTQYF. The genes are TRBV25-1 and TRBJ2-5, with D possibly TRBD1 on 6 matching bases. This CDR3 contains 17 residues. The germline V gene has CDR1 MGHDK and CDR2 SYGVNS. The ends were cut back, 3 bases at V and 6 bases at J, with 23 bases in the middle.

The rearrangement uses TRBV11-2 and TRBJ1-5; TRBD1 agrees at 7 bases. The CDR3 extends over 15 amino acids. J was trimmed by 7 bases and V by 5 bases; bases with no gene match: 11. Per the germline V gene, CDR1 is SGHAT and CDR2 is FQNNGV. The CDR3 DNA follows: TGTGCCAGCAGCCCCGTAAGGGGGCATCGGCAGCCCCAGCATTTT. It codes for CASSPVRGHRQPQHF.

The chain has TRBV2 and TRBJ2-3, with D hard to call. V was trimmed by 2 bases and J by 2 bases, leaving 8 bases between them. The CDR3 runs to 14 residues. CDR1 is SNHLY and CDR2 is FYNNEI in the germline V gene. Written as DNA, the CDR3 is TGTGCCAGCAGTGAATCGACAACCACAGATACGCAGTATTTT. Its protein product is CASSESTTTDTQYF.

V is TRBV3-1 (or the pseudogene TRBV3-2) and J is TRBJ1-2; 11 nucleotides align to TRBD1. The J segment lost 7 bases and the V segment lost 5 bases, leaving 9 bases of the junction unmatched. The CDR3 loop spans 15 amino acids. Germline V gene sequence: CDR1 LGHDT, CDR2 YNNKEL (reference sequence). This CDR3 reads CASSSPGQGVGGYTF. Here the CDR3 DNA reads TGTGCCAGCAGCTCACCGGGACAGGGGGTAGGTGGCTACACCTTC.

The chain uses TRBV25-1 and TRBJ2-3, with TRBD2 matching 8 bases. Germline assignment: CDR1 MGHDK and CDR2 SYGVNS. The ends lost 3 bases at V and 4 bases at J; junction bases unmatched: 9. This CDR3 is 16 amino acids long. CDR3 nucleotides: TGTGCCAGCAGTGAGGGGGTAGCGGGGTCCGCAGATACGCAGTATTTT. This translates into CASSEGVAGSADTQYF.

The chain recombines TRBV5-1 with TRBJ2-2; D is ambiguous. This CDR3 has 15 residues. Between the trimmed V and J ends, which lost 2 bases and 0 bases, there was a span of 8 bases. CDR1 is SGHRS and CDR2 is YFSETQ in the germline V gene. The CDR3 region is CASSFGRTNTGELFF. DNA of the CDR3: TGCGCCAGCAGCTTTGGGCGAACGAACACCGGGGAGCTGTTTTTT.

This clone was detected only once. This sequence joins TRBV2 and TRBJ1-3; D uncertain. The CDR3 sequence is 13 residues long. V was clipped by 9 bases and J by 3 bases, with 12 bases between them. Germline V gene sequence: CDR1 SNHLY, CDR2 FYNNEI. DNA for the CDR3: TGTGCCAGTCTGGCGACAAATGGAAACACCATATATTTT. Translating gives CASLATNGNTIYF.

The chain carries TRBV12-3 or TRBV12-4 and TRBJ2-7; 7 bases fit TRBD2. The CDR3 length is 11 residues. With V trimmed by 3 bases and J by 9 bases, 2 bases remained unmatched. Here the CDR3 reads CASSFGEGQYF. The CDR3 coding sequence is TGTGCCAGCAGTTTTGGGGAGGGGCAGTACTTC.

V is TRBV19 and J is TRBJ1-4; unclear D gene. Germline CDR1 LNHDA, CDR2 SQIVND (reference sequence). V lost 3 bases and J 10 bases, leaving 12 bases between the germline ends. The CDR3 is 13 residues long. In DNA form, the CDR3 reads TGTGCCAGTAGTATGGGTGTTCGGGGAAAACTGTTTTTT. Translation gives CASSMGVRGKLFF.

This chain's CDR3 is CASSETGNQPQHF. CDR3 sequence (DNA): TGTGCCAGCAGCGAGACAGGGAATCAGCCCCAGCATTTT. The chain recombines TRBV7-3 with TRBJ1-5; 7 bases align to TRBD1. CDR1 is SGHTA and CDR2 is FQGTGA in the germline V gene. The CDR3 covers 13 residues. The V segment lost 5 bases and the J segment 4 bases; nucleotides outside the gene matches: 2.

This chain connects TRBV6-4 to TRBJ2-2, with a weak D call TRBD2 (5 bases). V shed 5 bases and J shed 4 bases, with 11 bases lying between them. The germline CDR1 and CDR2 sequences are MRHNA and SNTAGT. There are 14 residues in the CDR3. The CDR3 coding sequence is TGTGCCAGCAGTCGGACTGCCTTCACCGGGGAGCTGTTTTTT. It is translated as CASSRTAFTGELFF.

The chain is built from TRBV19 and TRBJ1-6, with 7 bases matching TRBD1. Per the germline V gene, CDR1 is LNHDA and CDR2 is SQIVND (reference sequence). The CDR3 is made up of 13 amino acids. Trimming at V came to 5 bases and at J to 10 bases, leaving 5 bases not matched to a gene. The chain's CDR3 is CASSGTVQSPLHF. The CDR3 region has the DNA TGTGCCAGTAGTGGGACAGTTCAATCACCCCTCCACTTT. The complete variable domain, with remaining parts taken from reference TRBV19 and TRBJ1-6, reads DGGITQSPKYLFRKEGQNVTLSCEQNLNHDAMYWYRQDPGQGLRLIYYSQIVNDFQKGDIAEGYSVSREKKESFPLTVTSAQKNPTAFYLCASSGTVQSPLHFGNGTRLTVT.

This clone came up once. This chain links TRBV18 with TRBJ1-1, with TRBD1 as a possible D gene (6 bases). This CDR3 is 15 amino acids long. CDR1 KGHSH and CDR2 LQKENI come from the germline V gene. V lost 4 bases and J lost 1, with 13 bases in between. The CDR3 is CASSLPSQGNTEAFF. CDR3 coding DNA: TGTGCCAGCTCACTACCCTCACAGGGGAACACTGAAGCTTTCTTT.

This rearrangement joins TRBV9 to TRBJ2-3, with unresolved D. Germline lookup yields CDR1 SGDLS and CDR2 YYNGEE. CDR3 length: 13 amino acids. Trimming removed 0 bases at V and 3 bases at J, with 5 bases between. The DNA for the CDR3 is TGTGCCAGCAGCGTAGACGGGACAGATACGCAGTATTTT. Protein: CASSVDGTDTQYF.

CDR3 sequence (DNA): TGTGCCAGCAGACCGGGACTAGCGGGGGACTACGAGCAGTACTTC. It encodes CASRPGLAGDYEQYF. The chain joins TRBV7-2 to TRBJ2-7; 14 nucleotides agree with TRBD2. The trim removed 6 bases at V and 3 bases at J, leaving 4 bases unmatched. Looked up from germline, CDR1 is SGHTA and CDR2 is FQGNSA. There are 15 residues in the CDR3.